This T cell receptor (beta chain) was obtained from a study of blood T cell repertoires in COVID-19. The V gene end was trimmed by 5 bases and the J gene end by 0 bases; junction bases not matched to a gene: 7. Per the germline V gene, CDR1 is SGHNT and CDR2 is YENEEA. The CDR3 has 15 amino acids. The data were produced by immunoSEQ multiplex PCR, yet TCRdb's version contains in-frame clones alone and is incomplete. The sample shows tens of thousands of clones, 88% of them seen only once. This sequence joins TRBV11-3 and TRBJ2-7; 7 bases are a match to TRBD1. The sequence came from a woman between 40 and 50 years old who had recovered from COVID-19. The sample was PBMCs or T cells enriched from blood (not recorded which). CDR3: CASSLTGISSYEQYF. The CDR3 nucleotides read TGTGCCAGCAGCCTGACAGGGATAAGCTCCTACGAGCAGTACTTC. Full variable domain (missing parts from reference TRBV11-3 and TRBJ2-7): EAGVVQSPRYKIIEKKQPVAFWCNPISGHNTLYWYLQNLGQGPELLIRYENEEAVDDSQLPKDRFSAERLKGVDSTLKIQPAELGDSAVYLCASSLTGISSYEQYFGPGTRLTVT.